This T cell receptor (beta chain) was documented in a study of T cell repertoires in cytomegalovirus infection (dated by TCRdb to about 2019). The study in broad terms: Peptide stimulations targeted recently identified HLA-C-restricted CMV epitopes, whose presentation resists viral immunomodulation, together with well-studied HLA-B-restricted epitopes. Donor HLA type was relevant to the analysis, as public TCR beta signatures indicated carriage of CMV infection together with the matching HLA type. What the work shows at the level of the full study, not this receptor alone: In both this cohort and an independent cohort of more than 350 donors, the cumulative frequency of public TCR beta family members distinguished carriers of CMV infection plus the relevant HLA type. The ex vivo response was dominated by HLA-C-restricted CMV-specific TCR beta clonotypes, and the single most frequent clonotype in two of eight donors was supplied by these HLA-C-restricted clonotypes.

Instrument used: Illumina HiSeq 1500. The public sequencing data were trimmed at Q25 with fastp and processed into clonotypes with MiXCR by TCRdb, which kept only in-frame beta chains. Every distinct CDR3 protein forms one entry, paired with its most common genes and DNA. This sample lists roughly 920,000 distinct CDR3 sequences; more than 25% were detected once. The top ten clones comprise around 15% of the sample. Comments on this clonotype: Its antigen is unknown. Per-base qualities were not stored, and no clone one base away is much larger.

Compared with germline, V lacks 4 bases and J lacks 0 bases; bases without a gene match: 11. Via the germline V gene, CDR1 is SGHAT and CDR2 FQNNGV. The cysteine opens and the phenylalanine closes a CDR3 of 17 amino acids. Only the CDR3 part of the read is kept: 51 bases, read in frame from the first base. The meaning of the sample's treatment or condition label: in vitro stimulation with specific CMV peptide epitopes to enrich CMV-specific T cells. The chain joins TRBV11-2 to TRBJ1-1, with 7 bases in between that match TRBD1. The sequencing here drew on cultured CD8+ T cells from PBMCs, taken from culture after CMV antigen stimulation. The clonotype comes from a human donor in good health (CMV status not recorded). Some clones in this sample may be carry-over from other donors' samples. The CDR3 region has the sequence CASSWGLQGIMNTEAFF. In nucleotide form, the sequence is TGTGCCAGCAGCTGGGGACTACAGGGGATTATGAACACTGAAGCTTTCTTT.